These 32 T cell receptor beta chains were sequenced from one sample in a study of blood T cells in healthy people across ages. Then a second PCR, running about 6 to 12 cycles, was carried out with a sample-barcoded 5' primer and a J-beta primer mix. TCRdb re-called the 5' RACE reads with MiXCR, one entry per CDR3 protein. The sample shows 1.5 million to 2 million distinct CDR3 sequences, under 30% of them seen only once. The specimen sequenced was blood. Receptors originate from a woman aged 25-40 years in good health.

The chain joins TRBV7-9 to TRBJ2-1, with D possibly matching TRBD2 (5 bases). Trimming took 3 bases from V and 7 from J, leaving 13 bases between them. Germline CDR1 is SEHNR and CDR2 is FQNEAQ (reference sequence). This CDR3 spans 14 amino acids. CDR3 sequence: CASSFVVGVNEQFF. In DNA form, the CDR3 reads TGTGCCAGCAGCTTTGTGGTGGGAGTGAATGAGCAGTTCTTC.

On this clonotype: The junction shows a germline mismatch at one end, possibly a read error. This CDR3 is CGALQGGQPQHF. The CDR3 region has the DNA TGCGGTGCTTTACAGGGAGGTCAGCCCCAGCATTTT. The chain carries TRBV20-1 and TRBJ1-5, with D possibly matching TRBD1 (6 bases). In germline, CDR1 is DFQATT, CDR2 SNEGSKA (reference sequence). This CDR3 region has 12 residues.

This clonotype came up many times. The V and J genes are TRBV10-1 and TRBJ2-3; 10 nucleotides agree with TRBD2. Trimming removed 4 bases from V and 4 bases from J; junction bases left unmatched: 8. The length of the CDR3 is 16 residues. Germline values: CDR1 WNHNN, CDR2 SYGVQD (reference sequence). The CDR3 bases are TGCGCCAGCAGTGTTCCTAGCGGGAGAATCTCAGATACGCAGTATTTT. Its protein product is CASSVPSGRISDTQYF.

This clonotype was recorded many times. This chain uses TRBV4-1 with TRBJ2-7; tentatively, D is TRBD1 (6 bases). In germline, CDR1 is MGHRA, CDR2 YSYEKL. There are 15 residues in the CDR3. Between the trimmed V and J ends, which lost 4 bases and 2 bases, there was a span of 15 bases. The CDR3 DNA sequence: TGCGCCAGCAGCCCCCGGACAGCACTCACCTACGAGCAGTACTTC. Protein product: CASSPRTALTYEQYF.

About this clonotype: One junction end disagrees with the germline gene, perhaps due to a read error. V gene TRBV12-3 or TRBV12-4 combines with J gene TRBJ1-5, with 7 bases that match TRBD1. The CDR3 runs 14 residues. The CDR3 region is CASSWQGVGQPRHF. CDR3 nucleotide sequence: TGTGCCAGCAGTTGGCAGGGGGTGGGTCAGCCCCGGCATTTT.

This clonotype was recorded many times. The V gene is TRBV7-3, the J gene TRBJ2-1, with TRBD2 identical over 9 bases. The V gene's germline CDR1 is SGHTA and CDR2 FQGTGA. J was trimmed by 7 bases and V by 8 bases; bases with no gene match: 9. The CDR3 consists of 14 residues. CDR3 in amino acids: CASASIAGVNEQFF. The DNA for the CDR3 is TGTGCCAGCGCGTCCATAGCGGGGGTAAATGAGCAGTTCTTC.

Turning to this clonotype: A read error may produce the germline difference seen at one junction end. V usage is TRBV12-3 or TRBV12-4 and J usage is TRBJ1-1, with 7 bases identical to TRBD1. The CDR3 is 16 amino acids. CDR3: CASKPKTGYMNAEAFF. CDR3 bases: TGTGCCAGCAAACCTAAGACAGGGTACATGAACGCTGAAGCTTTCTTT.

The chain has TRBV29-1 and TRBJ2-2; tentatively, D is TRBD1 (5 bases). From germline, CDR1 is SQVTM and CDR2 ANQGSEA. The germline V and J ends were trimmed by 7 bases and 1 base, with 10 bases remaining between them. This CDR3 is built from 13 residues. The CDR3 nucleotides are TGCAGCGGGTCGACAGAGAACACCGGGGAGCTGTTTTTT. Its translation is CSGSTENTGELFF.

V is TRBV29-1 and J is TRBJ1-1; D is unclear. Trimming left V 7 bases short and J 5 bases short, with 17 bases between. CDR1 is SQVTM, CDR2 ANQGSEA, per germline. CDR3 length: 13 amino acids. The CDR3 DNA is TGCAGCGCCGAGCCGGGAATGGGGACTGAAGCTTTCTTT. This encodes CSAEPGMGTEAFF.

V usage is TRBV30 and J usage is TRBJ2-1; possible D gene TRBD2, 6 bases. The V end was cut by 5 bases, the J end by 4 bases, with 15 bases between. There are 14 residues in the CDR3. Germline V gene lookup returns CDR1 GTSNPN and CDR2 SVGIG (reference sequence). The CDR3 sequence: CAWHPGDEYNEQFF. CDR3 bases: TGTGCCTGGCATCCGGGGGACGAGTACAATGAGCAGTTCTTC. Based on the CDR3 plus reference TRBV30 and TRBJ2-1, the full variable domain is SQTIHQWPATLVQPVGSPLSLECTVEGTSNPNLYWYRQAAGRGLQLLFYSVGIGQISSEVPQNLSASRPQDRQFILSSKKLLLSDSGFYLCAWHPGDEYNEQFFGPGTRLTVL.

This clonotype has more than one count but fewer than ten. This rearrangement joins TRBV28 to TRBJ1-1, with a possible D match to TRBD1 (5 bases). This CDR3 has 15 amino acids. Germline CDR1 MDHEN, CDR2 SYDVKM. Between the trimmed V and J ends, which lost 2 bases and 5 bases, there was a span of 15 bases. DNA of the CDR3: TGTGCCAGCAGTTTACCCCAGGGAGGCATGACTGAAGCTTTCTTT. It codes for CASSLPQGGMTEAFF.

The genes are TRBV7-9 and TRBJ2-4; perhaps TRBD2 as D (6 bases). V was cut by 4 bases and J by 3 bases, with 22 bases left in between. CDR1 and CDR2 (germline): SEHNR, FQNEAQ (reference sequence). This CDR3 has 18 amino acids. CDR3: CASSYTATDRLVKNIQYF. The CDR3, as DNA: TGTGCCAGCAGCTATACAGCCACCGACAGACTAGTCAAAAACATTCAGTACTTC.

The V call is TRBV2, the J call TRBJ2-3; D tentatively fits TRBD1 or TRBD2 (6 bases each). The V gene lost 8 bases and the J gene lost 4 bases, with 10 bases spanning the gap. Per the germline V gene, CDR1 is SNHLY and CDR2 is FYNNEI. The CDR3 contains 12 residues. The CDR3 nucleotides are TGTGCCAGCGGAAGGGGGGCAGATACGCAGTATTTT. Translated, it gives CASGRGADTQYF.

V gene TRBV20-1 combines with J gene TRBJ1-1; D is unclear. The length of the CDR3 is 13 residues. The V gene's germline CDR1 is DFQATT and CDR2 SNEGSKA (reference sequence). V lost 5 bases and J lost 0, with 10 bases in between. CDR3 DNA sequence: TGCAGTGCTGGGGATTTTTTGAACACTGAAGCTTTCTTT. Protein sequence: CSAGDFLNTEAFF.

This rearrangement joins TRBV10-3 to TRBJ1-1, with no clear D. The CDR3 length is 13 residues. Deletions cut 11 bases from V and 0 bases from J, with 13 bases between. Germline V gene data show CDR1 as ENHRY and CDR2 as SYGVKD. The chain's CDR3 is CASSGLMNTEAFF. CDR3 nucleotides: TGTGCCTCCAGTGGGCTGATGAACACTGAAGCTTTCTTT.

V gene TRBV6-6 combines with J gene TRBJ2-5, with D perhaps matching TRBD1 (5 bases). The DNA end lines up better with TRBJ2-7; the J call may be wrong. The CDR3 contains 12 residues. Germline loops: CDR1 MNHNY, CDR2 SVGAGI (reference sequence). CDR3 residues: CASRTTGDEQYF. In nucleotides, the CDR3 is TGTGCCAGCAGAACCACAGGCGACGAGCAGTACTTC.

The rearrangement links TRBV4-3 to TRBJ1-2; 7 nucleotides agree with TRBD1. The CDR3 has 15 residues. Per the germline V gene, CDR1 is LGHNA and CDR2 is YSLEER. V shed 0 bases and J 7 bases; nucleotides not matched to a gene: 8. The CDR3 DNA is TGCGCCAGCAGCCAAGAAGACAGGGACGTTGGTGGCTACACCTTC. It encodes CASSQEDRDVGGYTF.

The rearrangement links TRBV13 to TRBJ1-6, with 7 bases lining up with TRBD1. The germline CDR1 and CDR2 sequences are PRHDT and FYEKMQ (reference sequence). V was clipped by 5 bases and J by 9 bases; unmatched bases: 10. The CDR3 sequence is 15 residues long. The CDR3 loop is CASSPQTGRSSPLHF. For the CDR3, the DNA is TGTGCCAGCAGCCCCCAGACAGGGCGGAGTTCACCCCTCCACTTT.

This clonotype was counted between two and nine times. This rearrangement joins TRBV5-1 to TRBJ2-6, with D perhaps matching TRBD1 or TRBD2 (5 bases each). The length of the CDR3 is 16 residues. CDR1 and CDR2 (germline): SGHRS, YFSETQ. The V gene lost 4 bases and the J gene lost 0 bases, with 11 bases spanning the gap. The CDR3 region has the DNA TGCGCCAGCAGCCCGGGACCGAACTCTGGGGCCAACGTCCTGACTTTC. It yields the protein CASSPGPNSGANVLTF.

The rearrangement uses TRBV12-3 or TRBV12-4 and TRBJ1-5; tentatively, D is TRBD1 (5 bases). The germline V and J ends were trimmed by 5 bases and 6 bases, with 11 bases remaining between them. The CDR3 length is 13 residues. CDR3 sequence: CASSQQGFQPQHF. CDR3 nucleotide sequence: TGTGCCAGCAGTCAGCAGGGATTTCAGCCCCAGCATTTT.

The chain joins TRBV12-3 or TRBV12-4 to TRBJ2-7, with 8 bases fitting TRBD2. CDR3 length: 16 residues. The V segment lost 0 bases and the J segment 3 bases; nucleotides outside the gene matches: 7. CDR3: CASSLAGSGSRYEQYF. The DNA for the CDR3 is TGTGCCAGCAGTTTAGCTGGAAGCGGGAGCCGCTACGAGCAGTACTTC.

The genes are TRBV6-1 and TRBJ1-3; D is undetermined. The CDR3 spans 17 residues. Trimming shortened V by 1 base and J by 2 bases, and 15 bases separated the two germline ends. Germline lookup yields CDR1 MNHNS and CDR2 SASEGT. CDR3 DNA: TGTGCCAGCAGTGAAGAGTGGGCAGACGTTACTGGAAACACCATATATTTT. This codes for CASSEEWADVTGNTIYF.

The rearrangement links TRBV12-3 or TRBV12-4 to TRBJ1-1; unclear D gene. The CDR3 runs to 12 residues. The germline V and J ends were trimmed by 3 bases and 11 bases, with 13 bases remaining between them. Written as DNA, the CDR3 is TGTGCCAGCAGTTTTTCTCGAATTCAGGCTTTCTTT. Its translation: CASSFSRIQAFF.

In its sample, this clonotype was seen a few times. The chain employs TRBV9 and TRBJ2-3, with D perhaps matching TRBD2 (5 bases). V lost 3 bases and J lost 5, with 16 bases in between. The V gene's germline CDR1 is SGDLS and CDR2 YYNGEE. This CDR3 region has 15 residues. The CDR3 protein is CASSAGFRGLDTQYF. The CDR3 DNA reads TGTGCCAGCAGCGCAGGATTTCGAGGGTTAGATACGCAGTATTTT.

The chain has TRBV20-1 and TRBJ2-3; 10 bases match TRBD2. With V trimmed by 6 bases and J by 4 bases, 7 bases remained unmatched. The CDR3 is made up of 14 amino acids. Germline lookup yields CDR1 DFQATT and CDR2 SNEGSKA (reference sequence). The CDR3 loop reads CSAPSGGNSDTQYF. CDR3 nucleotides: TGCAGTGCCCCTAGCGGGGGAAATTCAGATACGCAGTATTTT.

V is TRBV6-1 and J is TRBJ2-2, with 9 nucleotides matching TRBD2. The CDR3 totals 16 residues. V shed 2 bases and J 7 bases; nucleotides not matched to a gene: 8. The germline gives CDR1 MNHNS, CDR2 SASEGT. CDR3 in DNA: TGTGCCAGCAGTGAACGCGCGGGGGGGCGGATCGGGGAGCTGTTTTTT. The encoded protein is CASSERAGGRIGELFF.

The table lists this clonotype with a count of one. The rearrangement links TRBV7-9 to TRBJ2-7, with TRBD2 matching 8 bases. With V trimmed by 4 bases and J by 3 bases, 8 bases remained unmatched. The CDR3 runs to 15 residues. Germline-derived CDR1 and CDR2 are SEHNR and FQNEAQ (reference sequence). In nucleotides, the CDR3 is TGTGCCAGCAGCTCAAGCGACGGGACTAGCTACGAGCAGTACTTC. Translating it yields CASSSSDGTSYEQYF.

The rearrangement joins TRBV6-1 to TRBJ2-1; 12 positions match TRBD2. Germline CDR1 is MNHNS and CDR2 is SASEGT. The CDR3 is 19 residues long. The junction had 17 bases not matched to a gene; V was cut back by 7 bases and J by 4 bases. The CDR3 sequence is CASMNFVGLAGDLYNEQFF. The DNA for the CDR3 is TGTGCCAGCATGAATTTTGTGGGACTAGCGGGCGATCTTTACAATGAGCAGTTCTTC.

The V call is TRBV20-1, the J call TRBJ2-3; D gene uncertain. Germline V CDR1 and CDR2: DFQATT, SNEGSKA (reference sequence). The CDR3 consists of 13 residues. V lost 3 bases, J lost 2 bases, and 9 bases lay in between. The CDR3 spells CSARGQYTDTQYF. CDR3 nucleotide sequence: TGCAGTGCTAGGGGCCAGTACACAGATACGCAGTATTTT.

V and J are TRBV2 and TRBJ2-1; possibly TRBD2 for D (6 bases). The V end lost 8 bases, the J end lost 7 bases, and 12 bases lay between the germline ends. The CDR3 loop spans 12 amino acids. Germline CDR1 is SNHLY and CDR2 is FYNNEI. The CDR3: CASRDFSNEQFF. The CDR3 nucleotides read TGTGCCAGCCGGGACTTCAGTAATGAGCAGTTCTTC.

As concerns this clonotype: A much larger clone differs by one base, so this may be a read error. The genes are TRBV28 and TRBJ2-7; the D is unclear. Germline V gene lookup returns CDR1 MDHEN and CDR2 SYDVKM. The CDR3 loop spans 12 amino acids. The CDR3 DNA reads TGTGCCGGCAGCCGCTACTCCTACGAGCAGTACTTC. The encoded protein is CAGSRYSYEQYF.

This clonotype was seen only a few times. V usage is TRBV28 and J usage is TRBJ1-1, with a weak D call TRBD1 (5 bases). The germline V gene encodes CDR1 MDHEN and CDR2 SYDVKM. This CDR3 spans 14 amino acids. V was pared by 5 bases and J by 0 bases, with 10 bases between. The CDR3 region is CASSSWGMNTEAFF. CDR3 nucleotide sequence: TGTGCCAGCAGTAGTTGGGGGATGAACACTGAAGCTTTCTTT.